These T cell receptor beta chains were read from a single sample in a study of cytomegalovirus exposure and HLA in healthy donors. Produced via immunoSEQ multiplex PCR; TCRdb's table is partial and in-frame only. The sample contains about 110,000 clones, under 80% of which appear only once. The material sequenced was PBMCs. The receptors shown here come from a woman aged 40 to 49 in good health and CMV-seropositive. Both conserved end residues are part of each CDR3. D genes are given only for firm matches. Rows give clone size only sometimes, using once, few, many, or a class for an expanded clone.

v_gene,d_gene,j_gene,abundance,CDR3nt,CDR3aa
TRBV27,.,TRBJ1-5,.,TGTGCCAGCAGTACAGGGTTTCAGCCCCAGCATTTT,CASSTGFQPQHF
TRBV27,.,TRBJ2-3,.,TGTGCCAGCAGTCTACAGGGTGGGGATACGCAGTATTTT,CASSLQGGDTQYF
TRBV5-6,.,TRBJ1-3,.,TGTGCCAGCAGCTTGTTTCTCTCTGGAAACACCATATATTTT,CASSLFLSGNTIYF
TRBV7-9,TRBD1,TRBJ1-6,.,TGTGCCAGCAGCCGGGACAGTTATAATTCACCCCTCCACTTT,CASSRDSYNSPLHF
TRBV5-1,TRBD2,TRBJ2-3,few,TGCGCCAGCACTAACAAGCGGGGGGGTACCTCCCGACGGTATTTT,CASTNKRGGTSRRYF
TRBV28,.,TRBJ1-1,.,TGTGCCAGCCGTGGGGCGGAGGGGAACACTGAAGCTTTCTTT,CASRGAEGNTEAFF
TRBV14,.,TRBJ1-1,many,TGTGCCAGCAGCCAAGTCTCCACTGAAGCTTTCTTT,CASSQVSTEAFF
TRBV5-1,.,TRBJ1-2,.,TGCGCCAGCAGCTTGACCGGGACATCGGGGGGCTACACCTTC,CASSLTGTSGGYTF
TRBV11-2,.,TRBJ1-2,.,TGTGCCAGCAGCTCCCCCCCGGGGAGGGCATACACCTTC,CASSSPPGRAYTF
TRBV9,.,TRBJ1-1,.,TGTGCCAGCAGCCCCAACGGGGGTTCGGACACTGAAGCTTTCTTT,CASSPNGGSDTEAFF
TRBV25-1,.,TRBJ1-2,.,TGTGCCAGCAGTGAAGATACAGGGTCGGTCTATGGCTACACCTTC,CASSEDTGSVYGYTF
TRBV5-4,TRBD2,TRBJ2-5,few,TGTGCCAGCAGCCTCGTTTCTAGCGGGGGCGAGACCCAGTACTTC,CASSLVSSGGETQYF
TRBV19,.,TRBJ2-2,.,TGTGCCAGCTCGGCGGGGATCACGGGCCGGGAGCTGTTTTTT,CASSAGITGRELFF
TRBV6-6,.,TRBJ1-4,.,TGTGCCAGCGGGACAAACGAAAAACTGTTTTTT,CASGTNEKLFF
TRBV2,.,TRBJ1-4,few,TGTGCCAGCAGCACGCAGGGCACTCCCCTTAATGAAAAACTGTTTTTT,CASSTQGTPLNEKLFF
TRBV5-6,TRBD1,TRBJ2-1,.,TGTGCCAGCAGCTTACTGGGACAGGGTGCCCATGAGCAGTTCTTC,CASSLLGQGAHEQFF
TRBV9,TRBD1,TRBJ1-1,once,TGTGCCAGCAGCGCAGGACAGGGTAGGAACACTGAAGCTTTCTTT,CASSAGQGRNTEAFF
TRBV5-6,TRBD1,TRBJ1-3,.,TGTGCCAGCAGCTTGCCCGGGACAGCTGGAAACACCATATATTTT,CASSLPGTAGNTIYF
TRBV30,.,TRBJ1-6,few,TGTGCCTGGAGTGCCCTAACCAATTCCCCCCTCCACTTT,CAWSALTNSPLHF
TRBV20-1,.,TRBJ1-6,once,TGCAGTGCTAGTGGAGCCTCACCCCTCCACTTT,CSASGASPLHF
TRBV7-9,.,TRBJ1-4,.,TGTGCCAGCAGCTCCCCGGGACACTTCAATGAAAAACTGTTTTTT,CASSSPGHFNEKLFF
TRBV10-3,.,TRBJ1-5,few,TGTGCCATCAGTGGGGATTTGAGCGGTCAGCCCCAGCATTTT,CAISGDLSGQPQHF
TRBV6-1,TRBD1,TRBJ2-7,.,TGTGCCAGCAGGGCGGACAGGGGATTCAACGAGCAGTACTTC,CASRADRGFNEQYF
TRBV12-5,TRBD1,TRBJ2-7,.,TGTGCTAGTGTCCCCGAGGGACAGGGGATCGGCGAGCAGTACTTC,CASVPEGQGIGEQYF
TRBV6-5,.,TRBJ1-2,.,TGTGCCAGCACCCGCGGGGACTATGGCTACACCTTC,CASTRGDYGYTF
TRBV5-1,TRBD1,TRBJ1-1,.,TGCGCCAGCAGCTTGGACTCAGGGGGAACTGAAGCTTTCTTT,CASSLDSGGTEAFF
TRBV5-6,.,TRBJ1-3,.,TGTGCCAGCAGCAAGGAGGGGTTGGGAAACACCATATATTTT,CASSKEGLGNTIYF
TRBV6-5,.,TRBJ1-1,.,TGTGCCAGCAGCGATTTTCGGACTGAAGCTTTCTTT,CASSDFRTEAFF
TRBV13,.,TRBJ2-2,few,TGTGCCAGCAGCTTAGAACTCGATGCCGGGGAGCTGTTTTTT,CASSLELDAGELFF
TRBV29-1,.,TRBJ1-5,.,TGCAGCGTAGGGCAGACAGAAGGTCAGCCCCAGCATTTT,CSVGQTEGQPQHF
TRBV29-1,TRBD2,TRBJ2-5,.,TGCAGCGTTGAAGGGACTAGCGGGGAGACCCAGTACTTC,CSVEGTSGETQYF
TRBV4-2,.,TRBJ2-3,.,TGTGCCAGCAGCCAAGATCTTCCTAGCCCAGATACGCAGTATTTT,CASSQDLPSPDTQYF
TRBV5-1,.,TRBJ2-7,.,TGCGCCAGCAGCTTCCTCAGGGGATACGAGCAGTACTTC,CASSFLRGYEQYF
TRBV9,.,TRBJ1-1,.,TGTGCCAGCAGCCCTAGAGCGGGGCTCGGTGAAGCTTTCTTT,CASSPRAGLGEAFF
TRBV14,.,TRBJ1-1,.,TGTGCCAGCAGCCCCGGTATGAACACTGAAGCTTTCTTT,CASSPGMNTEAFF
TRBV2,TRBD1,TRBJ2-7,.,TGTGCCAGCAGTGGTTTTAGGACAGGGCAATACGAGCAGTACTTC,CASSGFRTGQYEQYF
TRBV5-1,.,TRBJ1-2,.,TGCGCCAGCAGCCCCGACAAATTGGATGGCTACACCTTC,CASSPDKLDGYTF
TRBV11-3,TRBD1,TRBJ2-5,few,TGTGCCAGCAGCTTAGTCGGGACAGGGGAAGAGACCCAGTACTTC,CASSLVGTGEETQYF
TRBV10-3,.,TRBJ2-3,.,TGTGCCATCAGTGACAGGTCGGGCACAGATACGCAGTATTTT,CAISDRSGTDTQYF
TRBV18,.,TRBJ1-2,few,TGTGCCAGCTCACCGGACAGCTCCTATGGCTACACCTTC,CASSPDSSYGYTF
TRBV11-2,.,TRBJ1-6,few,TGTGCCAGCAGTTTAAATACAGGGAACGATAATTCACCCCTCCACTTT,CASSLNTGNDNSPLHF
TRBV7-2,.,TRBJ1-2,.,TGTGCCAGCAGCTTAGGGGCAGGGGTCCCCTATGGCTACACCTTC,CASSLGAGVPYGYTF
TRBV25-1,.,TRBJ1-1,few,TGTGCCAGCAGTGAATATTCCCCACCGGGGACTGAAGCTTTCTTT,CASSEYSPPGTEAFF
TRBV11-2,.,TRBJ1-6,few,TGTGCCAGCAGCTTAGATTTAGCAGGGTTAAATTCACCCCTCCACTTT,CASSLDLAGLNSPLHF
TRBV6-5,TRBD1,TRBJ2-7,.,TGTGCCAGCAGTTACGAGGGCAGGGGGCCCGTAGGGCAGTACTTC,CASSYEGRGPVGQYF
TRBV6-1,.,TRBJ2-5,.,TGTGCCAGCAGTGTGGAGCGGTACCAGACCCAGTACTTC,CASSVERYQTQYF
TRBV5-1,TRBD1,TRBJ2-2,few,TGCGCCAGCACCTTAAGTACAGGGGGCACCGGGGAGCTGTTTTTT,CASTLSTGGTGELFF
TRBV6-5,TRBD1,TRBJ2-3,.,TGTGCCAGCAGTCCCGGGGGGACAGGGGATGATACGCAGTATTTT,CASSPGGTGDDTQYF
TRBV6-1,TRBD1,TRBJ2-3,.,TGTGCCAGCAGTCGGGACAGGGGGCAGGATACGCAGTATTTT,CASSRDRGQDTQYF
TRBV10-2,TRBD2,TRBJ2-3,.,TGCGCCAGCAGTGAGTCGAGGACTAGCGGGGGTGCAGGGGATACGCAGTATTTT,CASSESRTSGGAGDTQYF
TRBV7-2,.,TRBJ1-2,.,TGTGCCAGCAGCTTAACCTCCGGGACAAAAGGCTACACCTTC,CASSLTSGTKGYTF
TRBV7-9,TRBD2,TRBJ2-1,.,TGTGCCAGCGCGGCTAGCGGATACAATGAGCAGTTCTTC,CASAASGYNEQFF
TRBV4-2,.,TRBJ2-1,few,TGTGCCAGCAAGTCCTCGGGACAAGGACGGGATGAGCAGTTCTTC,CASKSSGQGRDEQFF
TRBV6-6,.,TRBJ1-1,.,TGTGCCAGCAGGGACCCGGGGAGGACTGAAGCTTTCTTT,CASRDPGRTEAFF